The clone carrying this T cell receptor (beta chain) has ten or more counts. Its antigen remains unidentified. Molecular-barcoded quantitative 5'-RACE produced these TCR beta libraries. TCRdb re-derived calls from the 5' RACE reads in MiXCR, one entry per CDR3 protein. Of around 250,000 distinct CDR3 sequences in the sample, over 8.5% are singletons; the top ten hold 6% to 8.5%. The data originate from a study of CD8 T cells in ankylosing spondylitis. General study points: There was a TCR beta motif, made of 7 or 8 highly homologous variants, that appeared characteristic of ankylosing spondylitis blood. Reportedly, significant enrichment of disease-linked clones occurred in matched ankylosing spondylitis synovial fluid.

The CDR3 has 14 residues. Trimming removed 5 bases at V and 0 bases at J, with 6 bases between. Germline V gives CDR1 SGHRS, CDR2 YFSETQ. The origin of this receptor is a male donor with ankylosing spondylitis or in good health (not recorded which). What was sequenced was blood, either unsorted or a sorted T cell fraction (not recorded which). V and J are TRBV5-1 and TRBJ2-6; D gene unclear. The DNA for the CDR3 is TGCGCCAGCAGGGGGTTCTCTGGGGCCAACGTCCTGACTTTC. Translation: CASRGFSGANVLTF. Filled out from reference TRBV5-1 and TRBJ2-6, the complete variable domain reads KAGVTQTPRYLIKTRGQQVTLSCSPISGHRSVSWYQQTPGQGLQFLFEYFSETQRNKGNFPGRFSGRQFSNSRSEMNVSTLELGDSALYLCASRGFSGANVLTFGAGSRLTVL.